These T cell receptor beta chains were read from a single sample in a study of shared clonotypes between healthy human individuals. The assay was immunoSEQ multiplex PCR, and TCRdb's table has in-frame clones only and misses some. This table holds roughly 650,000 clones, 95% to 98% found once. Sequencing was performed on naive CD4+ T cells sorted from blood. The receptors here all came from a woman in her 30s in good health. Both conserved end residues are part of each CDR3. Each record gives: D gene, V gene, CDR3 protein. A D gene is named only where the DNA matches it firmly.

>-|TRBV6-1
CAAHYSPTNEKLFF
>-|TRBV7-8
CASSFSFSAWKTREAQYF
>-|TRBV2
CASRVGQETQYF
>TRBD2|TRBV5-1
CASSLVAGVRDTQYF
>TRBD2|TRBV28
CASSLGMGTSGDFDTQYF
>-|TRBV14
CASSAGSYGYTF
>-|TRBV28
CASSTDLYEQYF
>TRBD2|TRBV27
CASSSTSGRFYEQFF
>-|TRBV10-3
CATLGAPQETQYF
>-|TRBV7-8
CASSPERNYGYTF
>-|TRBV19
CASTPGFRAAGTGELFF
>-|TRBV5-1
CASSLEATNEKLFF
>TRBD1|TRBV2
CASNIGTGTGGRETQYF
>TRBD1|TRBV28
CASSRGGRGKETQYF
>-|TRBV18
CASSTQESQPQHF
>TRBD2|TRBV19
CASSIPWTSGRYTGELFF
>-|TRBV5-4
CASSSTGSLTEAFF
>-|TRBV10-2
CASSPGGNQPQHF
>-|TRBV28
CASSFRRIAVSYEQYF
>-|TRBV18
CASSPRDDSGNTIYF
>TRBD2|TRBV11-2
CASSSQGLAVETQYF
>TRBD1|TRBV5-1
CASSRKPGQGLVNEQFF
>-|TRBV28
CASSLDTRNQPQHF
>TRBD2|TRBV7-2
CASSLVAGGDTQYF
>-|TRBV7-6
CASSFIAGEGEQYF
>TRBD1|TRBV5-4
CASSTGQGFNNEQFF
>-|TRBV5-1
CASSLISGGNTEAFF
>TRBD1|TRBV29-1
CSVEQGGTEAFF
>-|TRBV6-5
CASSFRDGNEKLFF